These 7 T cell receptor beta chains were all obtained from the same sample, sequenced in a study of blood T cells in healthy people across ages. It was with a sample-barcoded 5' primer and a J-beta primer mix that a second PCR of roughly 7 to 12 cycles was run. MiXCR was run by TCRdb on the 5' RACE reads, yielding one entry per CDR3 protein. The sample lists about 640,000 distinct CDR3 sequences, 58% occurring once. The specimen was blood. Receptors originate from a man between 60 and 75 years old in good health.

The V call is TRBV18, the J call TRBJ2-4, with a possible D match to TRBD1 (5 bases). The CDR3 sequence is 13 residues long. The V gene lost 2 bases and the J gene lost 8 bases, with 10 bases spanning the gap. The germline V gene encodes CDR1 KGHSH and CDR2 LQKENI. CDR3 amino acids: CASSPSRDHIQYF. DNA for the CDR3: TGTGCCAGCTCACCATCCAGGGATCACATTCAGTACTTC.

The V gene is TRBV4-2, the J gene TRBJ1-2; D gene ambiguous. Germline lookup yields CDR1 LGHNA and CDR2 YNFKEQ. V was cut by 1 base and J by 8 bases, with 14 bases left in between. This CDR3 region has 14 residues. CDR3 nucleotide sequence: TGTGCCAGCAGCCAAGGTGATCGGGCGCAAGGCTACACCTTC. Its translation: CASSQGDRAQGYTF.

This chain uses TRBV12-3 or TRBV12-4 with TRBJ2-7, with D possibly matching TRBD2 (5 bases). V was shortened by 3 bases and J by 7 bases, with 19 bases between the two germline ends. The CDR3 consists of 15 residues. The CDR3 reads CASSLRAGTMNEQYF. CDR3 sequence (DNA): TGTGCCAGCAGTTTGCGGGCAGGCACTATGAATGAGCAGTACTTC.

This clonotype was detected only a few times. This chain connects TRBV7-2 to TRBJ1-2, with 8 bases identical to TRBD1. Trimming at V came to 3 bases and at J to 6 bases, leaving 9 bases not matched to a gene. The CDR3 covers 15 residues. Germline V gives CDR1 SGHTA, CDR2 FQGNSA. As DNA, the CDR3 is TGTGCCAGCAGCTTCTACGGACAGGGAGGAGATGGCTACACCTTC. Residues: CASSFYGQGGDGYTF.

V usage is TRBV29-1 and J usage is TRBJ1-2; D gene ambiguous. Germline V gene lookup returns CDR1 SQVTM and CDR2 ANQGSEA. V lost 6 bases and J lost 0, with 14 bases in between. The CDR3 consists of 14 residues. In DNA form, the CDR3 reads TGCAGCGTCGCCCGCGACCCCGCTAACTATGGCTACACCTTC. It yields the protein CSVARDPANYGYTF.

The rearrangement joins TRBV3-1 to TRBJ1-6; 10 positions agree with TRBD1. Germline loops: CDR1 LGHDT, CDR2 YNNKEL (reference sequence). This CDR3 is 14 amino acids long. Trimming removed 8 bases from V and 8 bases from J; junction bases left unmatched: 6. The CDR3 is CASEIGTGDSPLHF. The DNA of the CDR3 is TGTGCCAGCGAAATCGGGACAGGGGATTCACCCCTCCACTTT.

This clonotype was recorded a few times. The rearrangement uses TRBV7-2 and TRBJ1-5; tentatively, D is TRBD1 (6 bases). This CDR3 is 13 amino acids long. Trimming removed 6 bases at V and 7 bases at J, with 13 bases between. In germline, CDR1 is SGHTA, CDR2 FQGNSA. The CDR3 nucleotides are TGTGCCAGCAGTTTACAGGGAGGACAGCCCCAGCATTTT. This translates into CASSLQGGQPQHF.